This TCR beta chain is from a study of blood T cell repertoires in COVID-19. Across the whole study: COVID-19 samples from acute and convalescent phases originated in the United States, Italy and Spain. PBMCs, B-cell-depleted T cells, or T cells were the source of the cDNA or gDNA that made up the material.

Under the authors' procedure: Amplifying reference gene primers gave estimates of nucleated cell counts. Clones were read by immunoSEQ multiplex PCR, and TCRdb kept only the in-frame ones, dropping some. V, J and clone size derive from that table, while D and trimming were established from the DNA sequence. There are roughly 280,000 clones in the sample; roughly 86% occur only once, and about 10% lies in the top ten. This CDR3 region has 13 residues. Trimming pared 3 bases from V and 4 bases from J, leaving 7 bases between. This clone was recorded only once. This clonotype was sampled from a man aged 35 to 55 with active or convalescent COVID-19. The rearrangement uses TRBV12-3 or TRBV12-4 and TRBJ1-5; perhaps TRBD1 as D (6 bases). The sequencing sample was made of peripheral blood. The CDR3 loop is CASSFRGNQPQHF. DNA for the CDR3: TGTGCCAGCAGTTTTAGGGGGAATCAGCCCCAGCATTTT.